This passage covers 22 T cell receptor beta chains from one sample sequenced in a study of shared clonotypes between healthy human individuals. The protocol was immunoSEQ multiplex PCR, while the TCRdb copy is restricted to in-frame clones and leaves out a portion. The table lists around 940,000 clones, over 60% of them singletons. Sequencing was carried out using memory CD4+ T cells sorted from blood. This sample's subset: CD45RA-negative fraction. Receptor source: a man aged 18 to 30 in good health.

The V gene is TRBV2, the J gene TRBJ2-1; D might be TRBD2 (5 bases). The length of the CDR3 is 15 residues. Germline V lookup: CDR1 SNHLY, CDR2 FYNNEI. The ends were cut back, 6 bases at V and 1 base at J, with 13 bases in the middle. Here the CDR3 DNA reads TGTGCCAGCAGGGCACCGGGATCTTCCTACAATGAGCAGTTCTTC. Its protein product is CASRAPGSSYNEQFF.

The table lists this clone with many counts. V gene TRBV30 combines with J gene TRBJ2-1; TRBD2 matches 10 bases. Germline V gene data show CDR1 as GTSNPN and CDR2 as SVGIG (reference sequence). This CDR3 spans 15 amino acids. V shed 3 bases and J 3 bases; nucleotides not matched to a gene: 5. The CDR3 coding sequence is TGTGCCTGGAGGGGGGGACTAGCGAACTACAATGAGCAGTTCTTC. Amino acids: CAWRGGLANYNEQFF.

The chain uses TRBV19 and TRBJ1-5; 9 nucleotides agree with TRBD1. Unmatched junction bases numbered 15, after V lost 8 bases and J lost 7 bases. Germline CDR1 is LNHDA and CDR2 is SQIVND (reference sequence). The CDR3 contains 16 residues. Here the CDR3 DNA reads TGTGCCAGTGAAGGGGGACCGGGACAGGGTAAGCAGCCCCAGCATTTT. It codes for CASEGGPGQGKQPQHF.

The V call is TRBV5-1, the J call TRBJ1-3; D is uncertain. The CDR3 extends over 14 amino acids. CDR1 and CDR2 from the germline V gene are SGHRS and YFSETQ. V dropped 0 bases and J dropped 4 bases, with 8 bases sitting between them. CDR3 DNA: TGCGCCAGCAGCTTGGGGCCAGGAGGAAACACCATATATTTT. Amino acid sequence: CASSLGPGGNTIYF.

With respect to this clone: The identical CDR3 is also encoded by other nucleotide sequences in the sample. V is TRBV9 and J is TRBJ2-3; TRBD1 agrees at 7 bases. This CDR3 has 13 amino acids. With 3 bases clipped from V and 4 bases from J, the junction kept 2 bases outside the gene matches. Germline CDR1 reads SGDLS; CDR2 reads YYNGEE. Written as DNA, the CDR3 is TGTGCCAGCAGCGCAGACAGGGCAGATACGCAGTATTTT. Translating it yields CASSADRADTQYF.

The V gene is TRBV29-1, the J gene TRBJ2-3; TRBD2 agrees at 10 bases. V was clipped by 1 base and J by 2 bases; unmatched bases: 15. Germline assignment: CDR1 SQVTM and CDR2 ANQGSEA. The CDR3 is 19 amino acids. The chain's CDR3 is CSVEVRGVFLAGVTDTQYF. Written as DNA, the CDR3 is TGCAGCGTTGAAGTTAGAGGAGTATTTCTAGCGGGGGTCACAGATACGCAGTATTTT.

In its sample, this clone was seen a few times. The chain carries TRBV30 and TRBJ1-6; 9 positions agree with TRBD1. The CDR3 runs 17 residues. V lost 1 base, J lost 0 bases, and 4 bases stayed unmatched. Germline V CDR1 and CDR2: GTSNPN, SVGIG (reference sequence). The CDR3 loop is CAWSGGTGNSYNSPLHF. The DNA of the CDR3 is TGTGCCTGGAGTGGGGGGACAGGGAACTCCTATAATTCACCCCTCCACTTT.

The V call is TRBV2, the J call TRBJ2-5, with TRBD2 identical over 8 bases. Germline CDR1 reads SNHLY; CDR2 reads FYNNEI. The CDR3 contains 15 residues. Losses at the gene ends were 5 bases for V and 2 bases for J; bases not matched to a gene: 7. The CDR3 loop reads CASSPTSVRQETQYF. CDR3 nucleotides: TGTGCCAGCAGTCCGACTAGCGTAAGACAAGAGACCCAGTACTTC.

In the case of this clone: Other DNA sequences in the same sample also yield this CDR3. The chain joins TRBV25-1 to TRBJ1-4, with D possibly matching TRBD1 (5 bases). CDR1 is MGHDK, CDR2 SYGVNS, per germline. V was pared by 2 bases and J by 5 bases, with 12 bases between. CDR3 size: 15 residues. CDR3 protein: CASSERGAGNEKLFF. CDR3 DNA sequence: TGTGCCAGCAGTGAACGAGGGGCCGGCAATGAAAAACTGTTTTTT.

The chain links TRBV28 to TRBJ1-6, with 8 bases matching TRBD1. Germline V gene sequence: CDR1 MDHEN, CDR2 SYDVKM. Unmatched junction bases numbered 10, after V lost 3 bases and J lost 6 bases. The CDR3 is 17 amino acids. CDR3: CASSLGWDRRLNSPLHF. The DNA of the CDR3 is TGTGCCAGCAGTTTGGGATGGGACAGGCGGCTTAATTCACCCCTCCACTTT.

The J gene is TRBJ2-5, the V gene TRBV6-1; D unclear. The CDR3 is 15 amino acids. Germline V gene sequence: CDR1 MNHNS, CDR2 SASEGT. With 3 bases removed from V and 3 bases from J, the gap between germline ends came to 14 bases. CDR3 nucleotides: TGTGCCAGCAGTGATTACAGTCGATCGAAAGAGACCCAGTACTTC. It specifies CASSDYSRSKETQYF.

A word on this clone: The same CDR3 arises from other DNA sequences in this sample as well. J is TRBJ2-5 and V is TRBV10-1, with 8 nucleotides matching TRBD2. The CDR3 is 13 residues long. The germline CDR1 and CDR2 sequences are WNHNN and SYGVQD (reference sequence). Losses at the gene ends were 2 bases for V and 4 bases for J; bases not matched to a gene: 0. This chain's CDR3 is CASSESGRETQYF. The CDR3, as DNA: TGCGCCAGCAGTGAGAGCGGGAGAGAGACCCAGTACTTC.

CDR3 loop: CASSYIYRTGEGYTF. DNA for the CDR3: TGTGCCAGCAGTTACATCTATCGGACAGGGGAAGGCTACACCTTC. The chain couples TRBV6-6 to TRBJ1-2; 9 bases map to TRBD1. Germline CDR1 MNHNY, CDR2 SVGAGI (reference sequence). This CDR3 contains 15 residues. V gave up 2 bases and J gave up 8 bases; unmatched junction bases: 9.

V and J are TRBV13 and TRBJ2-3; 10 bases align to TRBD1. V was clipped by 5 bases and J by 3 bases; unmatched bases: 5. The CDR3 length is 15 residues. In germline, CDR1 is PRHDT, CDR2 FYEKMQ (reference sequence). The CDR3: CASSETGGQTDTQYF. The CDR3, as DNA: TGTGCCAGCAGCGAGACAGGGGGCCAAACAGATACGCAGTATTTT.

Comments on this clone: At the DNA level, this CDR3 is encoded by other sequences in the same sample as well. The J gene is TRBJ2-5, the V gene TRBV7-2; a possible D gene is TRBD1 (5 bases). CDR3 size: 13 residues. With 1 base removed from V and 5 bases from J, the gap between germline ends came to 8 bases. The germline gives CDR1 SGHTA, CDR2 FQGNSA. Written as DNA, the CDR3 is TGTGCCAGCAGCTTAGGGGGCAGGGAGACCCAGTACTTC. As protein: CASSLGGRETQYF.

The chain couples TRBV28 to TRBJ1-6; D remains unclear. The CDR3 totals 15 residues. Trimming shortened V by 6 bases and J by 9 bases, and 18 bases separated the two germline ends. In germline, CDR1 is MDHEN, CDR2 SYDVKM. CDR3 region: CASSLDIISSSPLHF. CDR3 nucleotide sequence: TGTGCCAGCAGCTTGGATATAATCAGTAGTTCACCCCTCCACTTT. Looking up the rest from reference TRBV28 and TRBJ1-6 gives the full variable domain: DVKVTQSSRYLVKRTGEKVFLECVQDMDHENMFWYRQDPGLGLRLIYFSYDVKMKEKGDIPEGYSVSREKKERFSLILESASTNQTSMYLCASSLDIISSSPLHFGNGTRLTVT.

The rearrangement joins TRBV2 to TRBJ2-6; no firm D call. Trimming removed 2 bases at V and 2 bases at J, with 19 bases between. The CDR3 has 19 residues. The germline gives CDR1 SNHLY, CDR2 FYNNEI. The CDR3 loop is CASSETPSRWVAGANVLTF. In DNA, the CDR3 is TGTGCCAGCAGTGAAACCCCCTCCAGGTGGGTGGCTGGGGCCAACGTCCTGACTTTC.

The chain is built from TRBV5-4 and TRBJ2-2; 8 bases are shared with TRBD2. The CDR3 has 16 amino acids. V lost 9 bases to trimming and J lost 4 bases; unmatched junction nucleotides: 14. Germline V gene data show CDR1 as SGHNT and CDR2 as YYREEE (reference sequence). The CDR3 DNA follows: TGTGCCACCGCTTCTTGGGCGGGGGGCCGCACCGGGGAGCTGTTTTTT. Its protein is CATASWAGGRTGELFF.

The CDR3 DNA is TGTGCCAGCAGCTCGGGACTAGCGGGGGGGAATGAGCAGTTCTTC. It codes for CASSSGLAGGNEQFF. This chain joins TRBV6-5 and TRBJ2-1, with TRBD2 matching 16 bases. This CDR3 is 15 amino acids long. The ends lost 6 bases at V and 7 bases at J; junction bases unmatched: 3. Germline-derived CDR1 and CDR2 are MNHEY and SVGAGI.

This clone has at least ten counts. The chain links TRBV19 to TRBJ1-2; unclear D gene. Germline V gene lookup returns CDR1 LNHDA and CDR2 SQIVND (reference sequence). Between the trimmed V and J ends, which lost 7 bases and 4 bases, there was a span of 19 bases. The CDR3 length is 15 residues. This CDR3 is CASIPGPISGYGYTF. The CDR3 DNA follows: TGTGCCAGTATCCCTGGGCCTATCTCGGGCTATGGCTACACCTTC. The full variable domain, in which reference TRBV19 and TRBJ1-2 provide the parts outside the CDR3, is DGGITQSPKYLFRKEGQNVTLSCEQNLNHDAMYWYRQDPGQGLRLIYYSQIVNDFQKGDIAEGYSVSREKKESFPLTVTSAQKNPTAFYLCASIPGPISGYGYTFGSGTRLTVV.

The sample holds a few counts of this clone. V is TRBV11-3 and J is TRBJ2-2; 9 nucleotides line up with TRBD2. Trimming removed 1 base from V and 5 bases from J; junction bases left unmatched: 5. The CDR3 length is 16 residues. Germline V gene lookup returns CDR1 SGHNT and CDR2 YENEEA. CDR3 residues: CASSLGLAGPTGELFF. The CDR3 coding sequence is TGTGCCAGCAGCTTAGGTCTAGCGGGGCCTACCGGGGAGCTGTTTTTT.

This clone was detected a few times. The V and J genes are TRBV10-3 and TRBJ2-2; possibly TRBD2 for D (6 bases). V was trimmed by 2 bases and J by 1 base, leaving 8 bases between them. Germline V lookup: CDR1 ENHRY, CDR2 SYGVKD. This CDR3 spans 15 amino acids. DNA of the CDR3: TGTGCCATCAGTGAGCGGCGGGAGAACACCGGGGAGCTGTTTTTT. It translates to CAISERRENTGELFF.